This T cell receptor (beta chain) was documented in a study of CD8+CD57+ T cells in acquired aplastic anemia. Findings and limits, study-wide: Significant differences in CD8+ Simpson's diversity were not observed between patients and controls.

Germline V gene lookup returns CDR1 DFQATT and CDR2 SNEGSKA (reference sequence). The CDR3 sequence is 16 residues long. The V and J ends lost 5 bases and 2 bases, in that order; junction bases with no gene match: 12. According to the study, genomic DNA was the template for TCR beta VDJ and CDR3 profiling. TCRdb independently ran MiXCR on the reads; one entry per CDR3 protein. The table has around 180,000 distinct CDR3 sequences, approximately 52% seen once; the top ten hold about 1.8%. Before being chosen for sequencing, patients had shown CD8+CD57+ cell expansion by flow cytometry. Severe acquired aplastic anemia was present in all patients. Prior therapy had not been administered to any patient at the time of blood sampling. This clonotype appeared once. Its antigen is still unknown.

The chain has TRBV20-1 and TRBJ1-5; TRBD1 matches at 7 bases. This clonotype was sampled from a human donor with aplastic anemia. Input material: sorted CD4+, CD8+, or CD8+CD57+ T cells (not recorded which) from PBMCs. CDR3 in amino acids: CSAPNSRGGGNQPQHF. CDR3 in DNA: TGCAGTGCTCCCAACTCCAGGGGGGGTGGCAATCAGCCCCAGCATTTT.